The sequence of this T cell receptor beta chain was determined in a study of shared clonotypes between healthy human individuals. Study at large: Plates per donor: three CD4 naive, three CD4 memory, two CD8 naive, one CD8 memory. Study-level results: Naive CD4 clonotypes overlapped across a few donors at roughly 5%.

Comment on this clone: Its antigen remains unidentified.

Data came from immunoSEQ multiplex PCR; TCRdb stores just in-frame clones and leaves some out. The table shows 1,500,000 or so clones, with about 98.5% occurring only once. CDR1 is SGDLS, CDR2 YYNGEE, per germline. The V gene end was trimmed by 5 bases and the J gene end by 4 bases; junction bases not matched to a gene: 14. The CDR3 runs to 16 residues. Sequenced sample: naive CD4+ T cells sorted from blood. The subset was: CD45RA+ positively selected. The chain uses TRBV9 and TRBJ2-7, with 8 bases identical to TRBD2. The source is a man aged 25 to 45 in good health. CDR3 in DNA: TGTGCCAGCAGTAAAGGAGCACTAGCGGAACCTTACGAGCAGTACTTC. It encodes CASSKGALAEPYEQYF.